The entry below describes one T cell receptor beta chain. The sample is drawn from a study of CD8 T cells in Susac syndrome. Random-hexamer reverse transcription was applied to roughly 0.5 to 1 ug RNA. An immunoSEQ multiplex PCR amplified TCR beta CDR3 over 54 Vbeta and 13 Jbeta. Each CDR3 protein gets one entry after TCRdb re-called the immunoSEQ multiplex PCR reads with MiXCR. The data show 100,000 to 150,000 distinct CDR3 sequences, approximately 93% seen once. This CDR3 is 13 amino acids long. Germline V lookup: CDR1 SEHNR, CDR2 FQNEAQ (reference sequence). V lost 3 bases to trimming and J lost 2 bases, with 8 bases between them.

This chain uses TRBV7-9 with TRBJ2-7; the D is unclear. Sequences were obtained from CD4+ T cells from PBMCs. The receptor comes from a human donor with multiple sclerosis. In DNA, the CDR3 is TGTGCCAGCAGCTTGAACCCGACCTACGAGCAGTACTTC. Encoded protein: CASSLNPTYEQYF.